This TCR beta chain originates from a study of T cell responses to AZD1222 COVID-19 vaccine. Study findings and constraints: Every sample of the repertoires postdated the peak T cell response. CD4 TCRs associated with vaccination spanned spike, dominating at 160-218 and 743-854. Females outnumbered males among donors, who were mostly white British; clonal diversity was possibly underestimated. The study found Spike-specific TCR breadth and depth rose after two AZD1222 doses.

Trimming at V came to 6 bases and at J to 3 bases, leaving 11 bases not matched to a gene. CDR3 length: 15 amino acids. The V gene's germline CDR1 is LNHDA and CDR2 SQIVND (reference sequence). In regard to this clone: Its antigen is undetermined.

Profiled with immunoSEQ multiplex PCR; TCRdb holds only in-frame clones, not every one. The sample includes under 200,000 clones, 85% to 90% seen only once; the top ten take 2.5% to 3%. The rearrangement uses TRBV19 and TRBJ2-7; 7 nucleotides line up with TRBD1. The clonotype comes from an adult in good health. The sample was peripheral blood, taken on day 0 of MenACWY control vaccination. This CDR3 reads CASSQAGDRIYEQYF. CDR3 in DNA: TGTGCCAGTAGCCAAGCCGGGGACAGAATCTACGAGCAGTACTTC.